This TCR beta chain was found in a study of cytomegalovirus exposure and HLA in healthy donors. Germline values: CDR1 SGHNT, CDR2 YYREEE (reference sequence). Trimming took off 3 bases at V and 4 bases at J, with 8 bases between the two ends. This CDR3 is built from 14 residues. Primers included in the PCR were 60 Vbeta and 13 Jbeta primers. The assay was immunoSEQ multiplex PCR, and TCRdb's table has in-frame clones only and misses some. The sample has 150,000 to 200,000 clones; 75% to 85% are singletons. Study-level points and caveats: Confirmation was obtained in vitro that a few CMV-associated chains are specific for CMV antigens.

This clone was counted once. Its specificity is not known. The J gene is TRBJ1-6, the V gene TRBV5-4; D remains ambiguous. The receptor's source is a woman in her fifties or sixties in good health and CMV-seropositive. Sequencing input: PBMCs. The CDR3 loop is CASSSRDYNSPLHF. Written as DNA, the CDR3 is TGTGCCAGCAGCTCGAGGGATTATAATTCACCCCTCCACTTT.